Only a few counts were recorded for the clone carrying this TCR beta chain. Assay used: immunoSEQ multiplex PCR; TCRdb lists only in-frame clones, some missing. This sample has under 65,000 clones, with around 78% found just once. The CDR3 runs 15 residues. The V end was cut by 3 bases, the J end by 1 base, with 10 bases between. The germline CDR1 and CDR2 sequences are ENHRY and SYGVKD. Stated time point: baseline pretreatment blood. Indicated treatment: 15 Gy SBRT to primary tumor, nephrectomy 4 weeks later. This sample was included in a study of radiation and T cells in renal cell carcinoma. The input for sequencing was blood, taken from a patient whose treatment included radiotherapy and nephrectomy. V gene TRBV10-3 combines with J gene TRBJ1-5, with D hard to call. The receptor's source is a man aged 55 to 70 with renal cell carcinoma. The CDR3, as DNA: TGTGCCATCAGTGACCCGACGGAGAGCAATCAGCCCCAGCATTTT. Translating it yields CAISDPTESNQPQHF.